These 5 T cell receptor beta chains share one sample of origin, sequenced in a study of T-cell reconstitution after alpha-beta-depleted transplantation in children. Unique molecular identifiers were incorporated into the prepared TCRbeta library. TCRdb re-analysed the PCR reads in MiXCR, keeping a single row per CDR3 protein. The table lists hundreds of thousands of distinct CDR3 sequences, approximately 32% of them singletons. Specimen: PBMCs from the stem cell graft donor, collected from the stem cell graft. The receptors were gathered from a human donor who donated a stem cell graft to a child with aplastic anemia.

V usage is TRBV9 and J usage is TRBJ2-1; TRBD2 matches at 7 bases. The CDR3 totals 15 residues. V lost 0 bases and J lost 9; bases outside the gene matches: 9. In germline, CDR1 is SGDLS, CDR2 YYNGEE. CDR3: CASSVDAGVMGEQFF. CDR3 DNA: TGTGCCAGCAGCGTAGACGCGGGAGTAATGGGTGAGCAGTTCTTC. Full variable domain (outside the CDR3, taken from reference TRBV9 and TRBJ2-1): DSGVTQTPKHLITATGQRVTLRCSPRSGDLSVYWYQQSLDQGLQFLIQYYNGEERAKGNILERFSAQQFPDLHSELNLSSLELGDSALYFCASSVDAGVMGEQFFGPGTRLTVL.

The V and J genes are TRBV9 and TRBJ2-1; 12 nucleotides match TRBD2. Germline lookup yields CDR1 SGDLS and CDR2 YYNGEE. J lost 7 bases, V lost 8 bases, and 7 bases had no gene match. This CDR3 is built from 14 residues. DNA of the CDR3: TGTGCCAGTGAGACTAGCGGGAGTGGGAATGAGCAGTTCTTC. Amino acid sequence: CASETSGSGNEQFF.

J is TRBJ2-6 and V is TRBV4-3, with a possible D match to TRBD1 (5 bases). Trimming cost V 0 bases and J 2 bases, with 14 bases left between them. CDR3 length equals 18 residues. Germline loops: CDR1 LGHNA, CDR2 YSLEER. The CDR3 region is CASSQDFGHLTGANVLTF. In nucleotides, the CDR3 is TGCGCCAGCAGCCAAGATTTTGGACACCTAACTGGGGCCAACGTCCTGACTTTC.

The chain combines TRBV29-1 with TRBJ2-3; TRBD1 matches at 8 bases. The junction had 8 bases not matched to a gene; V was cut back by 6 bases and J by 9 bases. Germline V gene data show CDR1 as SQVTM and CDR2 as ANQGSEA. The CDR3 covers 12 residues. The CDR3 DNA follows: TGCAGCGTCGGAACAGGGGGGAGCACGCAGTATTTT. Translation: CSVGTGGSTQYF.

J is TRBJ2-5 and V is TRBV5-4, with unresolved D. Trimming removed 2 bases from V and 3 bases from J, with 11 bases in between. Germline V lookup: CDR1 SGHNT, CDR2 YYREEE (reference sequence). CDR3 size: 14 residues. The CDR3: CASSLENRKETQYF. In DNA form, the CDR3 reads TGTGCCAGCAGCTTAGAGAACAGAAAAGAGACCCAGTACTTC.